This TCR beta chain derives from a study of blood T cell repertoires in COVID-19. In the study overall: Donors in the United States, Italy and Spain gave samples during acute or convalescent COVID-19.

The repertoire was sequenced with immunoSEQ multiplex PCR; TCRdb's copy has only in-frame clones and lacks some. The table lists 95,000 or so clones, about nine tenths of them singletons, with 3% to 4% in the top ten. V lost 4 bases and J 4 bases, leaving 18 bases between the germline ends. Per the germline V gene, CDR1 is LGHDT and CDR2 is YNNKEL (reference sequence). The CDR3 consists of 16 residues. The source material was peripheral blood. The TCR originated in a woman in her seventies with acute or convalescent COVID-19. The J gene is TRBJ2-3, the V gene TRBV3-1 (or the pseudogene TRBV3-2), with D maybe TRBD2 (7 bases). The CDR3 reads CASSPSRGLIADTQYF. The CDR3 DNA reads TGTGCCAGCAGCCCCTCGCGGGGGCTGATCGCAGATACGCAGTATTTT.